This is a list of T cell receptor beta chains from one sample in a study of blood T cell repertoires in COVID-19. The data were produced by immunoSEQ multiplex PCR, yet TCRdb's version contains in-frame clones alone and is incomplete. The data contain about half a million clones, 70% to 90% of them singletons. The sequenced material came from PBMCs or T cells enriched from blood (not recorded which). These receptors all stem from a woman in her sixties or seventies who had recovered from COVID-19. CDR3s include the opening cysteine and the closing phenylalanine or tryptophan.

j_gene	v_gene	CDR3aa
TRBJ1-5	TRBV27	CASSRRLYQPQHF
TRBJ1-2	TRBV5-1	CASSLPEGVSYGYTF
TRBJ2-2	TRBV2	CASSGWAGELFF
TRBJ1-2	TRBV29-1	CSVEGGGYTF
TRBJ1-2	TRBV2	CASSGQGGDYGYTF
TRBJ1-1	TRBV6-5	CASSFTGEITEAFF
TRBJ1-2	TRBV27	CASSSPGSNYGYTF
TRBJ1-3	TRBV30	CAWTRTGAGNTIYF
TRBJ2-7	TRBV5-1	CASSNGGANEQYF
TRBJ1-4	TRBV12-3/TRBV12-4	CASRNRGQEKLFF
TRBJ1-6	TRBV30	CAWRPESGQGLSSPLHF
TRBJ2-3	TRBV5-1	CASSRPGTSGTDTQYF
TRBJ1-4	TRBV29-1	CSGQGTEKLFF
TRBJ2-5	TRBV2	CASSAGVSGETQYF
TRBJ1-6	TRBV21-1	CASSLGPNSPLHF
TRBJ2-2	TRBV5-1	CASSHVSGGNTGELFF
TRBJ1-2	TRBV12-3/TRBV12-4	CASSLLQAGYTF
TRBJ2-5	TRBV5-8	CASSSGTEPTETQYF
TRBJ1-1	TRBV5-1	CASSLQGRNTEAFF
TRBJ2-1	TRBV9	CASSSRGQGWIDEQFF
TRBJ1-4	TRBV7-9	CASSLYPGTGEKLFF
TRBJ1-3	TRBV5-4	CASSSDRGFSGNTIYF
TRBJ2-7	TRBV13	CASSLGLGTSLSEQYF
TRBJ1-2	TRBV19	CASSVELGVPDPDYGYTF
TRBJ2-3	TRBV27	CASSLSMLAGGTDTQYF
TRBJ1-3	TRBV4-1	CASSQTPGTLLSGNTIYF
TRBJ1-1	TRBV5-4	CASSSGQKSTEAFF